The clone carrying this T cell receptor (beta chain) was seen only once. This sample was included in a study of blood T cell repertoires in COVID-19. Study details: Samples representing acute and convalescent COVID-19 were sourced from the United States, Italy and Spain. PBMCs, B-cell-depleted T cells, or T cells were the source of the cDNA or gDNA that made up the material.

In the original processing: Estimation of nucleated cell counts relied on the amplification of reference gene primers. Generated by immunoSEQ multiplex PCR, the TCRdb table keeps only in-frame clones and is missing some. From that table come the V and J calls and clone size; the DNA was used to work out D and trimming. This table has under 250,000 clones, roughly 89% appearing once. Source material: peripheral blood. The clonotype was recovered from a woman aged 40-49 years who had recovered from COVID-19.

Written as DNA, the CDR3 is TGTGCCATCCGGACAGGGGTGGTTCAGAGCGAGCAGTACTTC. Translating it yields CAIRTGVVQSEQYF. The chain recombines TRBV10-3 with TRBJ2-7; 9 bases fit TRBD1. Per germline, CDR1 ENHRY and CDR2 SYGVKD. The CDR3 has 14 amino acids. J gave up 6 bases and V 8 bases, and 11 bases lay outside the gene matches.